One and the same sample provided the 27 T cell receptor beta chains below, sequenced in a study of blood T cell repertoires in COVID-19. The protocol was immunoSEQ multiplex PCR, while the TCRdb copy is restricted to in-frame clones and leaves out a portion. This table has about 40,000 clones, approximately 86% appearing once. Material: peripheral blood. These receptors all stem from a man aged 50 to 59 in a cohort sampled during active COVID-19.

The rearrangement links TRBV19 to TRBJ2-1; TRBD2 aligns across 10 bases. V gave up 5 bases and J gave up 8 bases; unmatched junction bases: 9. The germline V gene has CDR1 LNHDA and CDR2 SQIVND (reference sequence). The CDR3 is 15 residues long. The CDR3 sequence: CASSFTSGVVYEQFF. CDR3 coding DNA: TGTGCCAGTAGTTTCACTAGCGGGGTTGTTTATGAGCAGTTCTTC. The full variable domain, completed using reference TRBV19 and TRBJ2-1, is DGGITQSPKYLFRKEGQNVTLSCEQNLNHDAMYWYRQDPGQGLRLIYYSQIVNDFQKGDIAEGYSVSREKKESFPLTVTSAQKNPTAFYLCASSFTSGVVYEQFFGPGTRLTVL.

The chain couples TRBV7-8 to TRBJ2-7; 7 nucleotides match TRBD1. Germline values: CDR1 SGHVS, CDR2 FQNEAQ. J gave up 2 bases and V 5 bases, and 15 bases lay outside the gene matches. The CDR3 has 17 amino acids. The CDR3 DNA reads TGTGCCAGCAGCCTTAATCCGGGACAGCTGGCGCCCTACGAGCAGTACGTC. Translated, it gives CASSLNPGQLAPYEQYV.

The chain joins TRBV6-5 to TRBJ2-7; 10 bases align to TRBD2. J gave up 2 bases and V 4 bases, and 8 bases lay outside the gene matches. This CDR3 region has 16 residues. Germline V lookup: CDR1 MNHEY, CDR2 SVGAGI. For the CDR3, the DNA is TGTGCCAGCAGTTTCGTATCCGGGACTAGCGCCTACGAGCAGTACGTC. Its translation is CASSFVSGTSAYEQYV.

The chain is built from TRBV6-6 and TRBJ1-5, with TRBD1 matching 7 bases. V lost 4 bases, J lost 3 bases, and 3 bases stayed unmatched. The CDR3 sequence is 14 residues long. The germline gives CDR1 MNHNY, CDR2 SVGAGI (reference sequence). The CDR3 sequence: CASSFRGNNQPQHF. Here the CDR3 DNA reads TGTGCCAGCAGTTTCAGGGGGAACAATCAGCCCCAGCATTTT.

This clone has more than one count but fewer than ten. The chain carries TRBV11-3 and TRBJ2-2; D not certain. The CDR3 is made up of 14 amino acids. Per germline, CDR1 SGHNT and CDR2 YENEEA. The germline V and J ends were trimmed by 1 base and 2 bases, with 5 bases remaining between them. Here the CDR3 reads CASSLGINTGELFF. Here the CDR3 DNA reads TGTGCCAGCAGCTTAGGTATTAACACCGGGGAGCTGTTTTTT.

This chain links TRBV13 with TRBJ2-1; possibly TRBD2 for D (5 bases). The CDR3 has 15 residues. The V gene's germline CDR1 is PRHDT and CDR2 FYEKMQ (reference sequence). V shed 6 bases and J shed 10 bases, with 22 bases lying between them. The CDR3 region is CASSSFAFAPGEQFF. The CDR3 DNA follows: TGTGCCAGCAGTTCGTTCGCTTTCGCCCCGGGGGAGCAGTTCTTC.

The CDR3 nucleotides are TGTGCCAGCAGCGACCCCGGGGGTGCGAACACCGGGGAGCTGTTTTTT. The encoded protein is CASSDPGGANTGELFF. The chain couples TRBV9 to TRBJ2-2; D perhaps matches TRBD2 (6 bases). V lost 3 bases to trimming and J lost 0 bases, with 12 bases between them. The CDR3 contains 16 residues. Germline V gene lookup returns CDR1 SGDLS and CDR2 YYNGEE.

The rearrangement joins TRBV15 to TRBJ2-2, with D uncertain. CDR3 length: 15 amino acids. V shed 4 bases and J shed 0 bases, with 9 bases lying between them. The germline V gene encodes CDR1 LNHNV and CDR2 YYDKDF (reference sequence). The CDR3 DNA sequence: TGTGCCACCAGCACCGGCGGAGCGAACACCGGGGAGCTGTTTTTT. This sequence encodes CATSTGGANTGELFF.

The genes are TRBV24-1 and TRBJ2-1; 8 nucleotides agree with TRBD1. The germline gives CDR1 KGHDR, CDR2 SFDVKD. J gave up 0 bases and V 3 bases, and 6 bases lay outside the gene matches. CDR3 length: 17 amino acids. The CDR3 bases are TGTGCCACCAGTGATGGGCAGGGGGCCGCCTCCTACAATGAGCAGTTCTTC. It specifies CATSDGQGAASYNEQFF.

The rearrangement joins TRBV19 to TRBJ2-7; D might be TRBD2 (6 bases). Trimming removed 4 bases from V and 4 bases from J, with 17 bases in between. The length of the CDR3 is 15 residues. Looked up from germline, CDR1 is LNHDA and CDR2 is SQIVND (reference sequence). CDR3 DNA: TGTGCCAGTAGTACAACGGGACTCCAGTGGTACGAGCAGTACTTC. Translated: CASSTTGLQWYEQYF.

V and J are TRBV7-3 and TRBJ2-5; D ambiguous. In germline, CDR1 is SGHTA, CDR2 FQGTGA. Trimming pared 2 bases from V and 5 bases from J, leaving 15 bases between. The CDR3 extends over 15 amino acids. In DNA form, the CDR3 reads TGTGCCAGCAGCTTAGCCCAAGCTCCGAGGGAGACCCAGTACTTC. This encodes CASSLAQAPRETQYF.

By share, this clone counts as medium-sized. The chain joins TRBV13 to TRBJ2-5, with TRBD1 identical over 9 bases. CDR3 length: 15 amino acids. Trimming took 6 bases from V and 4 from J; bases not matched to a gene: 9. The germline gives CDR1 PRHDT, CDR2 FYEKMQ (reference sequence). CDR3 DNA sequence: TGTGCCAGCAGTTACGGACAGGGGATGGGAGAGACCCAGTACTTC. This translates into CASSYGQGMGETQYF.

The genes are TRBV6-4 and TRBJ2-7; no definite D call. The CDR3 length is 17 residues. Germline assignment: CDR1 MRHNA and CDR2 SNTAGT. V lost 3 bases to trimming and J lost 2 bases, with 20 bases between them. This CDR3 is CASSEGRRPCGPYEQYF. CDR3 nucleotide sequence: TGTGCCAGCAGTGAAGGCCGGCGGCCGTGCGGCCCCTACGAGCAGTACTTC.

This chain connects TRBV6-2 or TRBV6-3 to TRBJ2-3, with TRBD2 matching 12 bases. V shed 4 bases, J shed 0 bases, and the junction held 2 bases outside the gene matches. CDR1 is MNHEY, CDR2 SVGEGT, per germline. This CDR3 spans 16 amino acids. The CDR3 DNA reads as TGTGCCAGCAGTTTAACTAGCGGGGGGAGCACAGATACGCAGTATTTT. Translated, it gives CASSLTSGGSTDTQYF.

V is TRBV15 and J is TRBJ1-5; 8 bases are a match to TRBD1. Looked up from germline, CDR1 is LNHNV and CDR2 is YYDKDF (reference sequence). J gave up 6 bases and V 5 bases, and 15 bases lay outside the gene matches. The CDR3 runs 17 residues. This chain's CDR3 is CATSEGGLRDRSQPQHF. The CDR3 DNA reads TGTGCCACCAGCGAGGGGGGCCTCCGGGACAGGAGTCAGCCCCAGCATTTT.

V and J are TRBV7-9 and TRBJ2-5, with a tentative D call TRBD2 (6 bases). Per germline, CDR1 SEHNR and CDR2 FQNEAQ (reference sequence). The V and J ends lost 1 base and 5 bases respectively, with 17 bases between them. The CDR3 covers 16 residues. The CDR3 region is CASSLVSAGLGETQYF. In nucleotides, the CDR3 is TGTGCCAGCAGCTTAGTCTCTGCGGGACTTGGGGAGACCCAGTACTTC.

In its sample, this clone was seen once. This rearrangement joins TRBV5-1 to TRBJ2-1; D remains unclear. V was pared by 2 bases and J by 4 bases, with 10 bases between. Looked up from germline, CDR1 is SGHRS and CDR2 is YFSETQ. This CDR3 has 14 residues. As DNA, the CDR3 is TGCGCCAGCAGCTTCGGTCCAGGATACAATGAGCAGTTCTTC. Translating it yields CASSFGPGYNEQFF. Combining the CDR3 with reference TRBV5-1 and TRBJ2-1 gives the whole variable domain KAGVTQTPRYLIKTRGQQVTLSCSPISGHRSVSWYQQTPGQGLQFLFEYFSETQRNKGNFPGRFSGRQFSNSRSEMNVSTLELGDSALYLCASSFGPGYNEQFFGPGTRLTVL.

Concerning this clone: Its ends do not fully match the called genes, so a read error is possible. The chain carries TRBV11-2 and TRBJ2-3; 12 bases line up with TRBD2. CDR1 and CDR2 from the germline V gene are SGHAT and FQNNGV. The CDR3 contains 13 residues. CDR3 protein: CASSPTSGSIVDF. CDR3 nucleotides: TGTGCCAGCAGCCCGACTAGCGGGAGTATTGTGGATTTT.

This rearrangement joins TRBV21-1 to TRBJ2-1; the D segment call TRBD2 is taken from the table without a DNA check. TRBV21-1 is shown as a pseudogene. CDR3 length: 14 amino acids. The chain's CDR3 is CASSKVCHRNEQFF. For the CDR3, the DNA is TGTGCCAGCAGCAAAGTCTGCCATCGGAATGAGCAGTTCTTC.

The CDR3 reads CASSPTGDRSYNEQFF. DNA for the CDR3: TGTGCCAGCAGCCCGACAGGGGACCGCTCCTACAATGAGCAGTTCTTC. This chain uses TRBV7-9 with TRBJ2-1; 8 nucleotides line up with TRBD1. V lost 5 bases and J lost 0; bases outside the gene matches: 6. Germline V gene lookup returns CDR1 SEHNR and CDR2 FQNEAQ (reference sequence). This CDR3 region has 16 residues.

The V gene is TRBV7-2, the J gene TRBJ2-1; 9 positions agree with TRBD2. J was trimmed by 3 bases and V by 4 bases; bases with no gene match: 13. Germline V CDR1 and CDR2: SGHTA, FQGNSA. The CDR3 has 18 residues. This CDR3 reads CASSSLSQGLAVYNEQFF. CDR3 coding DNA: TGTGCCAGCAGCTCCCTTTCTCAGGGACTAGCAGTCTACAATGAGCAGTTCTTC.

The chain carries TRBV3-1 (or the pseudogene TRBV3-2) and TRBJ2-1; TRBD2 might be the D (5 bases). From germline, CDR1 is LGHDT and CDR2 YNNKEL (reference sequence). The CDR3 is 12 amino acids. Trimming took 3 bases from V and 10 from J, leaving 10 bases between them. CDR3 nucleotides: TGTGCCAGCAGCCATGGAGGTCCGGAGCAGTTCTTC. Amino acid sequence: CASSHGGPEQFF.

The CDR3 DNA reads as TGTGCCAGCAGGTATCAAAGCGGGGTCCTTAGCACAGATACGCAGTATTTT. This codes for CASRYQSGVLSTDTQYF. This rearrangement joins TRBV12-1 to TRBJ2-3; the table gives TRBD2 as D, unverified against the DNA. TRBV12-1 is shown as a pseudogene. The CDR3 is 17 amino acids.

Comment on this clone: A read error may account for a junction end that differs from germline. The chain couples TRBV7-7 to TRBJ2-3; the D gene is possibly TRBD1 (7 bases). Germline V CDR1 and CDR2: SSHAT, FNYEAQ (reference sequence). This CDR3 comprises 17 residues. The CDR3: CASSSCYRGGSTDTQYF. CDR3 sequence (DNA): TGTGCTAGCAGCTCGTGTTACAGGGGAGGAAGCACAGATACGCAGTATTTT.

The chain employs TRBV7-8 and TRBJ2-5; 10 bases fit TRBD2. Trimming cost V 5 bases and J 4 bases; bases outside gene matches: 10. The germline V gene encodes CDR1 SGHVS and CDR2 FQNEAQ. The CDR3 extends over 16 amino acids. The DNA of the CDR3 is TGTGCCAGCAGCAAGGGGGGGGTAGCGGGAGGAGAGACCCAGTACTTC. This codes for CASSKGGVAGGETQYF.

The rearrangement joins TRBV5-6 to TRBJ2-1; D uncertain. Per the germline V gene, CDR1 is SGHDT and CDR2 is YYEEEE. Trimming took off 5 bases at V and 0 bases at J, with 12 bases between the two ends. This CDR3 has 15 residues. CDR3 sequence (DNA): TGTGCCAGCAGTTCCAGGTTTAGCTCCTACAATGAGCAGTTCTTC. Translation: CASSSRFSSYNEQFF.

For the CDR3, the DNA is TGTGCCAGCAGCCGGGGAGGGTGGAACACTGAAGCTTTCTTT. Translation gives CASSRGGWNTEAFF. The chain combines TRBV7-3 with TRBJ1-1; D gene unclear. Trimming removed 5 bases at V and 1 base at J, with 11 bases between. The CDR3 runs to 14 residues. Per the germline V gene, CDR1 is SGHTA and CDR2 is FQGTGA.